By frequency in the sample, the clone carrying this TCR beta chain is medium-sized (0.01 to 0.1%). This record comes from a study of immune characterization of retroperitoneal liposarcoma. TCRdb reanalysed the PCR reads using MiXCR and keeps one entry per CDR3 protein. The sample contains about 4,100 distinct CDR3 sequences, 30% to 35% of which appear only once. The CDR3 has 15 amino acids. Per the germline V gene, CDR1 is MNHNS and CDR2 is SASEGT. This chain connects TRBV6-1 to TRBJ2-1; 11 nucleotides agree with TRBD2. The J call is doubtful: the DNA matches TRBJ2-7 better. The sample consisted of blood. The receptor was isolated from a female donor with retroperitoneal liposarcoma. The DNA of the CDR3 is TGTGCCAGCAGTAAAACTAGCGGGAGTGCCCACGAGCAGTACTTC. Translated: CASSKTSGSAHEQYF.